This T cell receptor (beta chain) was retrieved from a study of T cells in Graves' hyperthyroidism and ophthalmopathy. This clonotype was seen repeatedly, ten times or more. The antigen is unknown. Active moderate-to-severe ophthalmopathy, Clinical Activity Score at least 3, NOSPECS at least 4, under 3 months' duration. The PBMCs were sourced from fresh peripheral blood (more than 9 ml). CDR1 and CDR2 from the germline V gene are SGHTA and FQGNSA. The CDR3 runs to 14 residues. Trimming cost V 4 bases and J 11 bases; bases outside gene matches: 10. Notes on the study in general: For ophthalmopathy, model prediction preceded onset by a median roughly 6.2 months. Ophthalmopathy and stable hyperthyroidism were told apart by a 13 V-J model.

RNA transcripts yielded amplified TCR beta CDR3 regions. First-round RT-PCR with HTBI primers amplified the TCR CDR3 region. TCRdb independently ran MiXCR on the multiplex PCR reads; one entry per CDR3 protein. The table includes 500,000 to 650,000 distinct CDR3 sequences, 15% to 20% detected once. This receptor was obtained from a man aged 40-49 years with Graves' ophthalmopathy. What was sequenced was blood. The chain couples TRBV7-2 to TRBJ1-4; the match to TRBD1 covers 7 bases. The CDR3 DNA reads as TGTGCCAGCAGCTCCGGACAGGTCGGGGGCAAACTGTTTTTT. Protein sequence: CASSSGQVGGKLFF.